This is a list of T cell receptor beta chains from one sample in a study of CD8+CD57+ T cells in acquired aplastic anemia. TCRdb processed the reads anew with MiXCR; each CDR3 protein has one entry. The data show approximately 58,000 distinct CDR3 sequences, with 57% seen just once and approximately 15% held by the top ten. Sequenced: sorted CD4+, CD8+, or CD8+CD57+ T cells (not recorded which) from PBMCs. These receptors came from a human donor with aplastic anemia. CDR3s include the opening cysteine and the closing phenylalanine or tryptophan. Each record gives: D gene, V gene, clone size, J gene, CDR3 DNA, CDR3 protein. A D gene is named only where the DNA matches it firmly. Rows give clone size only sometimes, using once, few, many, or a class for an expanded clone.

-	TRBV13	-	TRBJ1-1	TGTGCCAGCAGCGCTAGAGGGGGGGACACTGAAGCTTTCTTT	CASSARGGDTEAFF
-	TRBV29-1	once	TRBJ2-7	TGCAGCGTTGGTGACGGAGCTACCTACGAGCAGTACTTC	CSVGDGATYEQYF
-	TRBV29-1	-	TRBJ1-2	TGCAGCGTTGAGCCCGGGTGGGGCTACACCTTC	CSVEPGWGYTF
TRBD2	TRBV11-1	-	TRBJ2-1	TGTGCCAGCAGCATGAGCGGGGGCGAGCTAAATGAGCAGTTCTTC	CASSMSGGELNEQFF
TRBD1	TRBV5-1	many	TRBJ2-6	TGCGCCAGCAGCCCTGGGGACAGGGAAGTTCATAGCTCTGGGGCCAACGTCCTGACTTTC	CASSPGDREVHSSGANVLTF
-	TRBV19	-	TRBJ1-5	TGTGCCAGTAGCTCCACGGGGGGAGGACAGCCCCAGCATTTT	CASSSTGGGQPQHF
TRBD2	TRBV14	many	TRBJ2-5	TGTGCCAGCAGCCAAGCCCCCGGGGGGGACGAGGAGACCCAGTACTTC	CASSQAPGGDEETQYF
-	TRBV19	few	TRBJ1-5	TGTGCCAGTAGTAATTCGGGAGGGCCCCAGCATTTT	CASSNSGGPQHF
-	TRBV3-1	many	TRBJ1-1	TGTGCCAGCAGCCAAGATCTGTTGAACACTGAAGCTTTCTTT	CASSQDLLNTEAFF
TRBD1	TRBV7-6	-	TRBJ2-5	TGTGCCAGCAGCTTAGACCCGACAGGGGGGACCCAGTACTTC	CASSLDPTGGTQYF
TRBD1	TRBV20-1	-	TRBJ1-2	TGCAGTGCTAGACCCCCAGGACAGGGTAACTATGGCTACACCTTC	CSARPPGQGNYGYTF
-	TRBV5-5	many	TRBJ2-7	TGTGCCAGCAGCCCCTTTACACCCGGAGGGCAGTACTTC	CASSPFTPGGQYF
-	TRBV5-1	many	TRBJ1-2	TGCGCCAGCAGCTTGGTTGGCGGGGCCGGAGGACGCTATGGCTACACCTTC	CASSLVGGAGGRYGYTF
TRBD1	TRBV28	once	TRBJ2-1	TGTGCCAGCAGTTCACCGGGACAGGGCAACTACAATGAGCAGTTCTTC	CASSSPGQGNYNEQFF
TRBD2	TRBV5-1	few	TRBJ2-3	TGCGCCAGCAGCCGGACTAGCGGGGGGCTAACGAGGGGAGATACGCAGTATTTT	CASSRTSGGLTRGDTQYF
-	TRBV5-4	-	TRBJ2-7	TGTGCCAGCAGCTATGGACAGTCCGAGCAGTACTTC	CASSYGQSEQYF
TRBD2	TRBV2	-	TRBJ2-7	TGTGCCAGCAGCGAGCAGAGCGGGACTGGGCCATACGAGCAGTACTTC	CASSEQSGTGPYEQYF
TRBD2	TRBV10-2	few	TRBJ2-3	TGCGCCAGCCGGACTAGCGGGGGGGGAGATACGCAGTATTTT	CASRTSGGGDTQYF
-	TRBV25-1	-	TRBJ2-7	TGTGCCAGCAGCGGCGGGACCTACGAGCAGTACTTC	CASSGGTYEQYF
TRBD1	TRBV29-1	-	TRBJ2-7	TGCAGCGTTGAAGGGTTTAAACAGGGGTACTCCTACGAGCAGTACTTC	CSVEGFKQGYSYEQYF
-	TRBV13	many	TRBJ2-3	TGTGCCAGCAGCCTCGGTGGGGGGACAGATACGCAGTATTTT	CASSLGGGTDTQYF
-	TRBV20-1	many	TRBJ2-1	TGCAGTGCTAGAGGGGAACAGTCTTTAATTTTCGGTGAGCAGTTCTTC	CSARGEQSLIFGEQFF
-	TRBV10-2	medium-sized	TRBJ2-1	TGCGCCAGCAGTGAGTTCCGAGCAGAGTCGAATGAGCAGTTCTTC	CASSEFRAESNEQFF
-	TRBV29-1	medium-sized	TRBJ2-7	TGCAGCGTCCGGGACACCCTCTCCTACGAGCAGTACTTC	CSVRDTLSYEQYF
-	TRBV12-3/TRBV12-4	-	TRBJ1-5	TGTGCCAGCAGTTCCGGTCAGGTTGACAATCAGCCCCAGCATTTT	CASSSGQVDNQPQHF
-	TRBV7-2	-	TRBJ2-2	TGTGCCAGCAGCTTAGCGCCGCGGAACACCGGGGAGCTGTTTTTT	CASSLAPRNTGELFF
-	TRBV25-1	-	TRBJ2-3	TGTGCCAGCCGACGGTTTACCACAGATACGCAGTATTTT	CASRRFTTDTQYF
TRBD1	TRBV9	-	TRBJ1-6	TGTGCCAGCAGCGTAGGACAGGGGAATTCACCCCTCCACTTT	CASSVGQGNSPLHF
TRBD2	TRBV14	-	TRBJ2-3	TGTGCCAGCAGCCAAGGAGCGGGGGGCACAGATACGCAGTATTTT	CASSQGAGGTDTQYF
TRBD1	TRBV15	-	TRBJ1-1	TGTGCCACCAGCAGTTCCAGGGGGCGGACTGAAGCTTTCTTT	CATSSSRGRTEAFF
-	TRBV7-2	-	TRBJ1-1	TGTGCTAGCCGCTTAGCGCCATGGACGTTGAACACTGAAGCTTTCTTT	CASRLAPWTLNTEAFF
-	TRBV29-1	few	TRBJ2-7	TGCAGCGTTGAAGAGGCGGTGGGGGTCTCCGAGCAGTACTTC	CSVEEAVGVSEQYF
-	TRBV7-8	-	TRBJ1-2	TGTGCCAGCAGCTTCGAATACTTCAGGGTGCTGATTCTTTTTGGCTACACCTTC	CASSFEYFRVLILFGYTF
-	TRBV7-9	-	TRBJ2-2	TGTGCCAGCAGCCCCCCGCTGAATACCGGGGAGCTGTTTTTT	CASSPPLNTGELFF
TRBD1	TRBV20-1	-	TRBJ1-2	TGCAGTGCTAGGTCCCGGACAGGCGATGGCTACACCTTC	CSARSRTGDGYTF
TRBD1	TRBV29-1	-	TRBJ2-7	TGCAGCGCCGATAACAACGACAGGGGCTACGAGCAGTACTTC	CSADNNDRGYEQYF
-	TRBV2	-	TRBJ1-4	TGTGCCAGCAGTGAGGAGGCCGGATTGAATGAAAAACTGTTTTTT	CASSEEAGLNEKLFF
TRBD1	TRBV15	many	TRBJ2-2	TGTGCCACCAGCAGGGACAGGGGCCCCGGGGAGCTGTTTTTT	CATSRDRGPGELFF
TRBD2	TRBV6-1	few	TRBJ2-3	TGTGCCAGCAGTGAAGGGACTAGCGGGGGAGATACGCAGTATTTT	CASSEGTSGGDTQYF
TRBD1	TRBV19	-	TRBJ2-7	TGTGCCAGTAGTATGTTTGGGACAGATCCCTACGAGCAGTACTTC	CASSMFGTDPYEQYF
-	TRBV5-4	many	TRBJ2-7	TGTGCCAGCAGCCCCTCGTGGGACTCCTACGCCGAGCAGTACTTC	CASSPSWDSYAEQYF
-	TRBV2	medium-sized	TRBJ2-3	TGTGCCAGCAAAGGGCGTGCAGATACGCAGTATTTT	CASKGRADTQYF
TRBD2	TRBV7-3	-	TRBJ2-7	TGTGCCAGCAGCCTACGACCGGGGGGGGACGAGCAGTACTTC	CASSLRPGGDEQYF
-	TRBV10-3	-	TRBJ1-2	TGTGCCATCGGGCGGGACGGTGGCTACACCTTC	CAIGRDGGYTF
-	TRBV2	few	TRBJ1-2	TGTGCCAGCAGTGTTAGGGGAAGGAACTATGGCTACACCTTC	CASSVRGRNYGYTF
-	TRBV15	many	TRBJ2-2	TGTGCCACCAGCAGAGACAGAGAGCTGTTTTTT	CATSRDRELFF
TRBD1	TRBV20-1	medium-sized	TRBJ2-7	TGCAGTGCTACTCGACAGGGGGCCGGATACGAGCAGTACTTC	CSATRQGAGYEQYF
TRBD2	TRBV11-2	few	TRBJ2-3	TGTGCCAGCAGCCTGACTAGCGGCCCCACAGATACGCAGTATTTT	CASSLTSGPTDTQYF
-	TRBV20-1	-	TRBJ2-1	TGCAGTGCTAGGGCGGAGGTTACTTCCTACAATGAGCAGTTCTTC	CSARAEVTSYNEQFF
TRBD1	TRBV7-9	-	TRBJ1-1	TGTGCCAGCAGGGGCGGGACAGAGGTTGAAGCTTTCTTT	CASRGGTEVEAFF
-	TRBV29-1	-	TRBJ1-1	TGCAGCGTTGAGTGGGGGGGCGCTGAAGCTTTCTTT	CSVEWGGAEAFF
TRBD1	TRBV25-1	-	TRBJ1-2	TGTGCCAGCAGAACCGGAACAGGGGATGGCTACACCTTC	CASRTGTGDGYTF